This T cell receptor beta chain was captured in a study of blood T cells in healthy people across ages. Study-level findings and limits: TCR beta diversity per million T cells fell roughly linearly with age.

Primed by a sample-barcoded 5' primer and a J-beta primer mix, a second PCR proceeded for 7 to 11 cycles. The template-switch adaptor was a 5' adaptor with 12 random nucleotides. It tagged each cDNA molecule. Per sample, CDR3-containing paired-end reads numbered at least 2.5 million. TCRdb reprocessed the 5' RACE reads via MiXCR and lists one record per CDR3 protein. Of roughly 2 million distinct CDR3 sequences in the sample, about 50% were seen once. V gave up 6 bases and J gave up 5 bases; unmatched junction bases: 8. CDR3 length: 14 amino acids. Germline CDR1 and CDR2: MNHEY and SVGEGT. With regard to this clonotype: Its target is unknown.

Sequenced: blood. The receptor's source is a woman between 35 and 50 years old in good health. This chain links TRBV6-2 or TRBV6-3 with TRBJ2-5; TRBD2 agrees at 8 bases. The CDR3 DNA sequence: TGTGCCAGCAGCCGACCGGGACTAGGGGAGACCCAGTACTTC. This codes for CASSRPGLGETQYF.